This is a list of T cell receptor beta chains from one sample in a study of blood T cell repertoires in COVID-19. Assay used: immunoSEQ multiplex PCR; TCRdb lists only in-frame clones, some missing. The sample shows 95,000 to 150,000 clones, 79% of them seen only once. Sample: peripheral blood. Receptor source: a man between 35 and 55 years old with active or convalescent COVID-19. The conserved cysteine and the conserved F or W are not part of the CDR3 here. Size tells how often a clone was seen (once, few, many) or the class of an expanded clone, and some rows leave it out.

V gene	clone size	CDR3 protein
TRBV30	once	AWRRAGGPGELF
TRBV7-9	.	ASSAWAGVDTNEKLF
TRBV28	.	ASGQNTEAF
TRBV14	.	ASSQQRGAVDTQY
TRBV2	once	ASSEAPQFRETQY
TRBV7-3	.	ASSPWGEGYEQY
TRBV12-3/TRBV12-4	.	ASSPTGTYGYT
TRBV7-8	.	ASSSDREAYEQY
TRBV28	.	ATTDSNYGYT
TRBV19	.	ASQGLSYEQY
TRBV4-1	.	ASSQHRTGGDTEAF
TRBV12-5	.	ASGLAMGTGLFNEQF
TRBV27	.	ASSWGTGTEAF
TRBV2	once	ASWGGDIYGYT
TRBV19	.	ASSIDRGTLATNEKLF
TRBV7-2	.	ASSRDRGLYTGYT
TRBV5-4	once	ASSLIGAGETQY
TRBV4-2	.	ASSQDWLAGGSNEQF
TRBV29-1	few	SVVGGETEAF
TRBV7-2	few	ASSSGPVQGYT
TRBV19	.	ASSISREVYEQF
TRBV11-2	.	ASSLGVIGQETQY
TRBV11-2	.	ASSLTGMGTEAF
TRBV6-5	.	ASRTRGSSGNTIY
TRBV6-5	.	ASSRRPGSGNTIY
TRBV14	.	ASSQVPSMGTDTEAF
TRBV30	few	AWNGGDSNQPQH
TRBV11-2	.	ASSLGLATDTQY
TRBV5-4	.	ASSLWNPGLPGGVEQY
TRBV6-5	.	ASIGREGPEQF
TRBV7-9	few	AIGTSKNTGELF
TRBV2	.	ASRLQGFQH
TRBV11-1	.	ASSYSRWETQY
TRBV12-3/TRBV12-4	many	ASSLADGGEAF
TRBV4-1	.	ASSQPGQGTGNTIY
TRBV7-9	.	ASSRPTGDTEAF
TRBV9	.	ASSVDGVEGNTIY
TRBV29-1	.	SDAQGPTDTQY
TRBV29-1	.	SVSGQRNTEAF
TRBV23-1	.	ASSQTGQGRLAKNIQY